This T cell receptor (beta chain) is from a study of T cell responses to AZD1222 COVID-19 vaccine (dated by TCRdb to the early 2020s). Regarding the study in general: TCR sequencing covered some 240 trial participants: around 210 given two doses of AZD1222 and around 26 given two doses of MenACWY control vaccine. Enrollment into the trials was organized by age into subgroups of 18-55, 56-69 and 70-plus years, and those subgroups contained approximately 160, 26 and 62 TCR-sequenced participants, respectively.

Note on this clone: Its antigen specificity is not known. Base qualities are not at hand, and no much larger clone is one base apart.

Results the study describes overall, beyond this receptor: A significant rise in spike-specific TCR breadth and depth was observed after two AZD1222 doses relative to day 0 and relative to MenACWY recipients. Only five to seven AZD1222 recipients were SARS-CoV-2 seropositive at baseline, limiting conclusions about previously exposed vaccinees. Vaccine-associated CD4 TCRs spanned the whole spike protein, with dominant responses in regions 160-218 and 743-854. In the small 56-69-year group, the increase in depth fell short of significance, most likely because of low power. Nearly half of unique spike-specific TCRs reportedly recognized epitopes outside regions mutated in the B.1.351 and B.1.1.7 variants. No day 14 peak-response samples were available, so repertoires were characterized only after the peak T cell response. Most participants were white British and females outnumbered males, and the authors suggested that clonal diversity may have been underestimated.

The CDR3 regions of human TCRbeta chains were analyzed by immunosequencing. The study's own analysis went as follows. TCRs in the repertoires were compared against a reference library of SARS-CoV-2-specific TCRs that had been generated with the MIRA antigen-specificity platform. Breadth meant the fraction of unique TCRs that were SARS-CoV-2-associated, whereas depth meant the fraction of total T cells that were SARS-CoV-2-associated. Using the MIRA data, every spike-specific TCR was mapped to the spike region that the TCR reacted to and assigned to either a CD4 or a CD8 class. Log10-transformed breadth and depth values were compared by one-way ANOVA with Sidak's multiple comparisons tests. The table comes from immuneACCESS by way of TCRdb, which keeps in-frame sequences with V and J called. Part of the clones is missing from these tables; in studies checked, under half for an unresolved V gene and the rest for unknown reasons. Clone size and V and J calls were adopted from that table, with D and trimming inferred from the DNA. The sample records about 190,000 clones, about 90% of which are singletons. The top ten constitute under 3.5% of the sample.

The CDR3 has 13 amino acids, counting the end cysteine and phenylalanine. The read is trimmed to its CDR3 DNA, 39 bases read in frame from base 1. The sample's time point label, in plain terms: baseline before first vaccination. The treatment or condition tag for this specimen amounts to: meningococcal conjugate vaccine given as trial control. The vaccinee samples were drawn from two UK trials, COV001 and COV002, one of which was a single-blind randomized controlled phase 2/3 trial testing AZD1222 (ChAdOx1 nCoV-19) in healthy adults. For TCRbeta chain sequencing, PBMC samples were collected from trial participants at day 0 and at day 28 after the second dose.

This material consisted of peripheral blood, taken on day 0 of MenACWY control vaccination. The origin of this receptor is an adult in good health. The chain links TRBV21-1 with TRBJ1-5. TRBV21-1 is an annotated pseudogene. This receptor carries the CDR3 CARWTPGRQPQHF. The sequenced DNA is TGTGCCAGATGGACCCCGGGGCGTCAGCCCCAGCATTTT.